This TCR beta chain was observed in a study of T cell responses to AZD1222 COVID-19 vaccine. Study-wide context: It was second doses at about 4 or about 12 weeks that were pooled.

Germline V gene lookup returns CDR1 SGDLS and CDR2 YYNGEE. The V gene end was trimmed by 2 bases and the J gene end by 5 bases; junction bases not matched to a gene: 15. CDR3 length equals 17 residues. Clones were read by immunoSEQ multiplex PCR, and TCRdb kept only the in-frame ones, dropping some. The sample carries under 95,000 clones, roughly nine tenths recorded once. Study findings and constraints: The donor group comprised mostly white British people and more females; the analysis possibly underestimated clonal diversity.

As for this clone: What it recognizes is unknown.

The receptor's source is an adult in good health. This rearrangement joins TRBV9 to TRBJ1-2, with 7 positions matching TRBD1. The specimen comprised peripheral blood, sampled on day 0 of AZD1222 vaccination. CDR3 sequence reads: CASSVRPGQSPGYGYTF. The CDR3 DNA reads TGTGCCAGCAGCGTTCGTCCGGGACAGTCCCCTGGGTATGGCTACACCTTC.